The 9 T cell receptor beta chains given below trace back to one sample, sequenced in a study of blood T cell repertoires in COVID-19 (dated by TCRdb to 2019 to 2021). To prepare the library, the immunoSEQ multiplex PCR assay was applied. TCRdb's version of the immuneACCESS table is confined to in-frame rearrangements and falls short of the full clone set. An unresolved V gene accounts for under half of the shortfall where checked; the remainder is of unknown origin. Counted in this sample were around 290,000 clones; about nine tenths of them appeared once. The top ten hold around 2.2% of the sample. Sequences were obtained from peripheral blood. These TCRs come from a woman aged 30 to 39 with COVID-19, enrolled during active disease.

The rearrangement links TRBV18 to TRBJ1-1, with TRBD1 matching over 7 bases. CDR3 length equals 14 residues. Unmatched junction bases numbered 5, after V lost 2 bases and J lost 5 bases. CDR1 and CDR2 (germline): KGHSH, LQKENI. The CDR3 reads CASSPETGQTEAFF. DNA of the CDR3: TGTGCCAGCTCACCAGAGACAGGGCAAACTGAAGCTTTCTTT. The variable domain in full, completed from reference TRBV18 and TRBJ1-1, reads NAGVMQNPRHLVRRRGQEARLRCSPMKGHSHVYWYRQLPEEGLKFMVYLQKENIIDESGMPKERFSAEFPKEGPSILRIQQVVRGDSAAYFCASSPETGQTEAFFGQGTRLTVV.

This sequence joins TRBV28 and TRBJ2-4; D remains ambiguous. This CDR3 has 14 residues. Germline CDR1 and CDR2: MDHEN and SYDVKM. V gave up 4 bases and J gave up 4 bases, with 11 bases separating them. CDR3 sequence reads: CASSYGSEKNIQYF. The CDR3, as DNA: TGTGCCAGCAGTTACGGGTCTGAGAAAAACATTCAGTACTTC.

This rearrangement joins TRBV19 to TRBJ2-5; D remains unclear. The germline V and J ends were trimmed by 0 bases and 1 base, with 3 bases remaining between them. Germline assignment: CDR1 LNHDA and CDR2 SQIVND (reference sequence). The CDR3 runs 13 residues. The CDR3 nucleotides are TGTGCCAGTAGTATAGACAGCCAAGAGACCCAGTACTTC. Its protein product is CASSIDSQETQYF.

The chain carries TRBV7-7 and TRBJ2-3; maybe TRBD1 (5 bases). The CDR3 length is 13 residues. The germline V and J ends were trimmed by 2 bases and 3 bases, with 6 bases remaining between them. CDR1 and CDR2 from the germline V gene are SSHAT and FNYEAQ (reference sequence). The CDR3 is CASSLQGTDTQYF. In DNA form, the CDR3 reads TGTGCCAGCAGCTTACAGGGTACAGATACGCAGTATTTT.

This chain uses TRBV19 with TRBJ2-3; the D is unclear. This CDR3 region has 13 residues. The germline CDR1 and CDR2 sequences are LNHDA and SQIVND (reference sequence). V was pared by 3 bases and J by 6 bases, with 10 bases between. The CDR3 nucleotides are TGTGCCAGTAGTATGGCCCGAACGGATACGCAGTATTTT. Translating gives CASSMARTDTQYF.

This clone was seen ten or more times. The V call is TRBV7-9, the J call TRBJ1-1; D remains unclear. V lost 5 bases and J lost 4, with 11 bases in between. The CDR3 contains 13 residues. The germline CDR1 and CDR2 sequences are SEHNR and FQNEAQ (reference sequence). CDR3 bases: TGTGCCAGCAGCGGAGGGATCAGCACTGAAGCTTTCTTT. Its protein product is CASSGGISTEAFF.

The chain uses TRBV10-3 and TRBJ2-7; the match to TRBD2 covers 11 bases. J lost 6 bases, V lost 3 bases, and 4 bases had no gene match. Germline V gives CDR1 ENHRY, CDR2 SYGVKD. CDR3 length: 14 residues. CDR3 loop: CAISDGLAGVEQYF. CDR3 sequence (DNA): TGTGCCATCAGTGACGGACTAGCGGGTGTCGAGCAGTACTTC.

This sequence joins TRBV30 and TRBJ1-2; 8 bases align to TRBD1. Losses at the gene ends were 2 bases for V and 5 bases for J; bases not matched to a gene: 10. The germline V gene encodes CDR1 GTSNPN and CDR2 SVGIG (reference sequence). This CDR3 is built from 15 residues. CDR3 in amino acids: CAWSSDRGGVYGYTF. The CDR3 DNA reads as TGTGCCTGGAGTTCTGACAGGGGAGGAGTTTATGGCTACACCTTC.

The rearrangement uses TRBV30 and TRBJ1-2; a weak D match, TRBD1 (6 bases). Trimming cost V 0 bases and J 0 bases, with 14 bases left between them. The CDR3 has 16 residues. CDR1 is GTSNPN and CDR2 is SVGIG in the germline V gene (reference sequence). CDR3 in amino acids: CAWSVTTGIANYGYTF. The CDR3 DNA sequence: TGTGCCTGGAGTGTAACCACAGGGATAGCTAACTATGGCTACACCTTC.